This is a list of T cell receptor beta chains from one sample in a study of OX40 agonist ivuxolimab in advanced cancers. The method was immunoSEQ multiplex PCR; TCRdb's version includes in-frame clones alone and lacks a portion of them. This table holds roughly 32,000 clones, roughly 80% found once. The source was CD4+ or CD8+ T cells sorted from blood, collected in a trial of the OX40 agonist ivuxolimab. These receptors were collected from an adult with an advanced solid tumor such as melanoma, head and neck, liver or kidney cancer. CDR3s include the opening cysteine and the closing phenylalanine or tryptophan. The D gene is left open where the match is weak. Size is stated for part of the rows, as once, few or many counts, or as a class when the clone is expanded.

cdr3_nt cdr3_aa cdr3_length j_call clone_size d_call v_call
TGTGCCAGCAGCTCCCCGCCCTATTCACCCCTCCACTTT CASSSPPYSPLHF 13 TRBJ1-6 - - TRBV5-6
TGTGCCAGCACGACTCCCAGCTCCTATAATTCACCCCTCCACTTT CASTTPSSYNSPLHF 15 TRBJ1-6 - - TRBV28
TGCGCCAGCAGCCAAGCGGCAGGGCTTCAGCCCCAGCATTTT CASSQAAGLQPQHF 14 TRBJ1-5 - - TRBV4-1
TGTGCCAGCAGCTCTCAGGGCGGGGAGATGTACAATGAGCAGTTCTTC CASSSQGGEMYNEQFF 16 TRBJ2-1 few - TRBV5-4
TGTGCCAGTAGCCCTCTAGGCTCATCTTTCCCAAGCACAGATACGCAGTATTTT CASSPLGSSFPSTDTQYF 18 TRBJ2-3 - - TRBV19
TGTGCCAACAGTCCCCAACTCCATATTGACTTAGGAGGCTACACCTTC CANSPQLHIDLGGYTF 16 TRBJ1-2 - - TRBV2
TGTGCCAGCAGCCGTCAGGGACAGGGGCCAGATACGCAGTATTTT CASSRQGQGPDTQYF 15 TRBJ2-3 - TRBD1 TRBV11-3
TGTGCCAGCAGCTTCCCTCCAGGACAGGGGAATGAAAAACTGTTTTTT CASSFPPGQGNEKLFF 16 TRBJ1-4 - TRBD1 TRBV13
TGCAGCGTCTATCGGGGGGAGCTGTTTTTT CSVYRGELFF 10 TRBJ2-2 - - TRBV29-1
TGTGCCAGCAGGAGAGACAATCGCAATCAGCCCCAGCATTTT CASRRDNRNQPQHF 14 TRBJ1-5 - - TRBV2
TGCGCCAGCGCGGGGACTAGCGGGGGACCTAGCACAGATACGCAGTATTTT CASAGTSGGPSTDTQYF 17 TRBJ2-3 - TRBD2 TRBV5-1
TGTGCCAGCAGCTCACTTACGGGTAGCAGGGGTCCCGACAATGAGCAGTTCTTC CASSSLTGSRGPDNEQFF 18 TRBJ2-1 - - TRBV5-8
TGTGCCAGCAGTGAAAGGGCAGGGGGGACAACTAATGAAAAACTGTTTTTT CASSERAGGTTNEKLFF 17 TRBJ1-4 few TRBD1 TRBV2
TGCGCCAGCAGCTTGGGGGTGGGGGGCGCCTATGGCTACACCTTC CASSLGVGGAYGYTF 15 TRBJ1-2 - - TRBV5-1
TGTGCCTGGAGTGTAGAGGGGCCGAGCAATCAGCCCCAGCATTTT CAWSVEGPSNQPQHF 15 TRBJ1-5 - - TRBV30
TGTGCCAGCAGCCTGGGGAACTCTGGGGCCAACGTCCTGACTTTC CASSLGNSGANVLTF 15 TRBJ2-6 - - TRBV11-1
TGTGCCAGCTCACACGGACAGCACGAGCAGTACTTC CASSHGQHEQYF 12 TRBJ2-7 - - TRBV18
TGTGCCAGCAGCGTACTGTGGGGTGGCTACAATGAGCAGTTCTTC CASSVLWGGYNEQFF 15 TRBJ2-1 - - TRBV9
TGCGCCAGCAGCCAAGACAGGGCGTTGGATGGCTACACCTTC CASSQDRALDGYTF 14 TRBJ1-2 - - TRBV4-3
TGTGCCAGCTCACGCGACGAGGGCTACGAGCAGTACTTC CASSRDEGYEQYF 13 TRBJ2-7 once - TRBV18
TGCAGTCTCAGCGACCGAGAGACCCAGTACTTC CSLSDRETQYF 11 TRBJ2-5 - - TRBV20-1
TGCGCCAGCAGCTTGGGCCGGGGGGCATCGGCCGGGGAGCTGTTTTTT CASSLGRGASAGELFF 16 TRBJ2-2 - - TRBV5-1
TGTGCCAGCAGCTTAGGCGGAAGTCAGCCCCAGCATTTT CASSLGGSQPQHF 13 TRBJ1-5 - - TRBV7-2
TGTGCCAGCAACCCCGGGATAGGGGGATACGAGCAGTACTTC CASNPGIGGYEQYF 14 TRBJ2-7 - - TRBV5-6